The present T cell receptor beta chain was sequenced within a study of blood T cell repertoires in COVID-19. The length of the CDR3 is 15 residues. The V gene lost 2 bases and the J gene lost 4 bases, with 13 bases spanning the gap. The germline CDR1 and CDR2 sequences are LGHDT and YNNKEL (reference sequence). The data were produced by immunoSEQ multiplex PCR, yet TCRdb's version contains in-frame clones alone and is incomplete. This table holds some 220,000 clones, roughly 85% found once. The rearrangement links TRBV3-1 (or the pseudogene TRBV3-2) to TRBJ2-3, with D hard to call. The TCR was taken from a man aged 50 to 59 with COVID-19, enrolled during active disease. Sequenced material: peripheral blood. This CDR3 is CASSQFSASADTQYF. The DNA of the CDR3 is TGTGCCAGCAGCCAATTTTCAGCGTCGGCAGATACGCAGTATTTT.